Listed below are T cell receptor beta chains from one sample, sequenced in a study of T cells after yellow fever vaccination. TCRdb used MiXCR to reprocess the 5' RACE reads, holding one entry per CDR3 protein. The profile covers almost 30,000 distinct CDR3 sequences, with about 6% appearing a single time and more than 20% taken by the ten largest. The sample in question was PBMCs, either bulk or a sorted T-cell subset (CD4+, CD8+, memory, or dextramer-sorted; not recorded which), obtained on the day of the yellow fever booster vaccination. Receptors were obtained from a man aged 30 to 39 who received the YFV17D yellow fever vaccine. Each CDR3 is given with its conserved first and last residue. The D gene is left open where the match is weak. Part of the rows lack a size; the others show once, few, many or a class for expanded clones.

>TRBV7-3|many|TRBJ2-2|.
CASMRDQNTGELFF
TGTGCCAGCATGAGGGATCAGAACACCGGGGAGCTGTTTTTT
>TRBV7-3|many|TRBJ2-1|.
CASSSGLSSSYNEQFF
TGTGCCAGCAGCTCAGGGCTTTCAAGCTCCTACAATGAGCAGTTCTTC
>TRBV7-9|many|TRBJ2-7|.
CASSLSALRGGEQYF
TGTGCCAGCAGCTTAAGTGCCCTCCGAGGAGGGGAGCAGTACTTC
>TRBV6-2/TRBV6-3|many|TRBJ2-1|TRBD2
CASSYSKLGISGRVNEQFF
TGTGCCAGCAGTTACTCGAAGTTAGGTATCAGCGGGAGGGTCAATGAGCAGTTCTTC
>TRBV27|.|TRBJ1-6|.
CASSATGLNSPLHF
TGTGCCAGCAGTGCGACAGGCCTTAATTCACCCCTCCACTTT
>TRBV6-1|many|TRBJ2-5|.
CASSERAETQYF
TGTGCCAGCAGTGAGAGGGCTGAGACCCAGTACTTC
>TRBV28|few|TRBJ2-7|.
CATYHSPGQSSYEQYF
TGTGCCACCTACCACTCGCCGGGACAATCGTCCTACGAGCAGTACTTC
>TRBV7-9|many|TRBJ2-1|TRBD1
CASSHRGKQFF
TGTGCCAGCAGCCACAGGGGGAAACAGTTCTTC
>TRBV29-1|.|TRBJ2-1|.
CSVAAGAYNEQFF
TGCAGCGTTGCGGCGGGGGCTTACAATGAGCAGTTCTTC
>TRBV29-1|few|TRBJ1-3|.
CSVRETGNTIYF
TGCAGCGTTAGGGAGACTGGAAACACCATATATTTT
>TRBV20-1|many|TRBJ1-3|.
CSARFGEPGNTIYF
TGCAGTGCTAGATTCGGGGAACCTGGAAACACCATATATTTT
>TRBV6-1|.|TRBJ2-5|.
CASSQGWRETQYF
TGTGCCAGCAGTCAGGGTTGGCGGGAGACCCAGTACTTC
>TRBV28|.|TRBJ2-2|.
CATQQVNTGELFF
TGTGCCACCCAACAGGTGAACACCGGGGAGCTGTTTTTT
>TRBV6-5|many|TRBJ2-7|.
CASSYSRGGPYEQYF
TGTGCCAGCAGTTACTCGAGAGGGGGACCCTACGAGCAGTACTTC
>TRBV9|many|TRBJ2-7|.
CASSVGPTEGQYF
TGTGCCAGCAGCGTAGGACCCACGGAAGGGCAGTACTTC